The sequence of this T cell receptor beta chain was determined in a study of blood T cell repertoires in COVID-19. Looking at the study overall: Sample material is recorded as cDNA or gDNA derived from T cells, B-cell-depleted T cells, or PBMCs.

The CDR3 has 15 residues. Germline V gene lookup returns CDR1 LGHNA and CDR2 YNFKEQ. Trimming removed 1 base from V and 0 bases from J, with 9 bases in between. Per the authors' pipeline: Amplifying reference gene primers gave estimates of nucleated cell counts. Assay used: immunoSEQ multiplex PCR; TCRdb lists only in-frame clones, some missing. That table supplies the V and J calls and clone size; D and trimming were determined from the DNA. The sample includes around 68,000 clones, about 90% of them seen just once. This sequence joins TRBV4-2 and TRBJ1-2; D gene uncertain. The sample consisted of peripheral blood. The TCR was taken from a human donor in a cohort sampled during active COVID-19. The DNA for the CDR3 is TGTGCCAGCAGCCAAGGAGCAGGATCTAACTATGGCTACACCTTC. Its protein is CASSQGAGSNYGYTF.